This passage covers 30 T cell receptor beta chains from one sample sequenced in a study of OX40 agonist ivuxolimab in advanced cancers. The data were produced by immunoSEQ multiplex PCR, yet TCRdb's version contains in-frame clones alone and is incomplete. The table lists about 82,000 clones, roughly nine tenths of them singletons. This specimen was CD4+ or CD8+ T cells sorted from blood, taken in a trial of the OX40 agonist ivuxolimab. These TCRs come from an adult with an advanced solid tumor such as melanoma, head and neck, liver or kidney cancer.

Only one count was recorded for this clone. This same CDR3 is encoded by further DNA sequences in the sample. CDR3 protein: CASSLGLAYNEQFF. The CDR3 region has the DNA TGTGCCAGCAGCTTGGGACTAGCGTACAATGAGCAGTTCTTC. The gene calls are TRBV7-2 and TRBJ2-1, with 10 bases that match TRBD2. The germline gives CDR1 SGHTA, CDR2 FQGNSA. This CDR3 comprises 14 residues. V gave up 3 bases and J gave up 4 bases; unmatched junction bases: 0. The full variable domain, in which reference TRBV7-2 and TRBJ2-1 provide the parts outside the CDR3, is GAGVSQSPSNKVTEKGKDVELRCDPISGHTALYWYRQSLGQGLEFLIYFQGNSAPDKSGLPSDRFSAERTGGSVSTLTIQRTQQEDSAVYLCASSLGLAYNEQFFGPGTRLTVL.

The chain carries TRBV6-5 and TRBJ1-1; D unclear. The V gene lost 6 bases and the J gene lost 3 bases, with 8 bases spanning the gap. The CDR3 spans 12 residues. Germline V gene lookup returns CDR1 MNHEY and CDR2 SVGAGI. The CDR3 DNA is TGTGCCAGCAGAGTAGGAGACACTGAAGCTTTCTTT. Translated: CASRVGDTEAFF.

The chain joins TRBV6-1 to TRBJ2-7, with a possible D match to TRBD1 (6 bases). The CDR3 has 13 amino acids. The germline CDR1 and CDR2 sequences are MNHNS and SASEGT. V gave up 4 bases and J gave up 3 bases, with 10 bases separating them. CDR3: CASSGGGNYEQYF. In DNA, the CDR3 is TGTGCCAGCAGTGGAGGGGGAAACTACGAGCAGTACTTC.

This chain uses TRBV6-1 with TRBJ2-7; D may be TRBD2 (6 bases). CDR3 length: 14 amino acids. Germline V CDR1 and CDR2: MNHNS, SASEGT. The ends were cut back, 2 bases at V and 7 bases at J, with 15 bases in the middle. Here the CDR3 DNA reads TGTGCCAGCAGTGAATATGGGGGGTTGGGTGAGCAGTACTTC. Its translation: CASSEYGGLGEQYF.

The V and J genes are TRBV2 and TRBJ1-1, with no clear D. The CDR3 is 15 amino acids. Germline assignment: CDR1 SNHLY and CDR2 FYNNEI. V was clipped by 1 base and J by 1 base, with 10 bases between them. The CDR3: CASSEGPVGNTEAFF. As DNA, the CDR3 is TGTGCCAGCAGTGAAGGTCCGGTAGGGAACACTGAAGCTTTCTTT. Filled out from reference TRBV2 and TRBJ1-1, the complete variable domain reads EPEVTQTPSHQVTQMGQEVILRCVPISNHLYFYWYRQILGQKVEFLVSFYNNEISEKSEIFDDQFSVERPDGSNFTLKIRSTKLEDSAMYFCASSEGPVGNTEAFFGQGTRLTVV.

The chain links TRBV5-1 to TRBJ2-5; either TRBD1 or TRBD2 may fit D (5 bases each). Germline lookup yields CDR1 SGHRS and CDR2 YFSETQ. Trimming left V 4 bases short and J 5 bases short, with 18 bases between. The CDR3 covers 15 residues. CDR3 in amino acids: CASSPGRTFAETQYF. The DNA of the CDR3 is TGCGCCAGCAGCCCGGGACGTACCTTTGCGGAGACCCAGTACTTC.

The rearrangement uses TRBV10-3 and TRBJ1-1, with TRBD1 matching 8 bases. The CDR3 is 14 amino acids. From germline, CDR1 is ENHRY and CDR2 SYGVKD. With V trimmed by 5 bases and J by 10 bases, 12 bases remained unmatched. CDR3 in amino acids: CAISLGGQGARAFF. In DNA, the CDR3 is TGTGCCATCAGTCTCGGGGGGCAGGGGGCGCGAGCTTTCTTT.

The chain is built from TRBV30 and TRBJ2-7; TRBD2 matches at 13 bases. Germline V CDR1 and CDR2: GTSNPN, SVGIG (reference sequence). V lost 1 base and J lost 4; bases outside the gene matches: 1. This CDR3 comprises 14 residues. CDR3 nucleotide sequence: TGTGCCTGGAGTGCGACTAGCGGGAGGTACGAGCAGTACTTC. This encodes CAWSATSGRYEQYF.

This clone came up once. The gene calls are TRBV7-2 and TRBJ1-1; no definite D call. The V gene's germline CDR1 is SGHTA and CDR2 FQGNSA. The V and J ends lost 2 bases and 0 bases respectively, with 7 bases between them. The CDR3 is made up of 14 amino acids. CDR3 DNA sequence: TGTGCCAGCAGCTTACGGCAGTTGAACACTGAAGCTTTCTTT. Its protein is CASSLRQLNTEAFF.

The chain recombines TRBV7-9 with TRBJ2-1; 15 nucleotides align to TRBD2. V trimming: 1 base; J trimming: 9 bases; junction bases outside the gene matches: 1. CDR1 SEHNR and CDR2 FQNEAQ come from the germline V gene (reference sequence). This CDR3 spans 15 amino acids. CDR3 protein: CASSLEGLAGGEQFF. The DNA for the CDR3 is TGTGCCAGCAGCTTAGAGGGACTAGCGGGAGGTGAGCAGTTCTTC.

The genes are TRBV21-1 and TRBJ1-4. TRBV21-1 is designated a pseudogene. CDR3 length: 15 amino acids. The CDR3 loop reads CASSKNAFPGEKLFF. DNA for the CDR3: TGTGCCAGCAGCAAAAATGCTTTCCCGGGTGAAAAACTGTTTTTT.

In its sample, this clone was seen once. V and J are TRBV7-2 and TRBJ1-2; D is ambiguous. The CDR3 runs 11 residues. Germline CDR1 and CDR2: SGHTA and FQGNSA. V was clipped by 3 bases and J by 4 bases, with 3 bases between them. Here the CDR3 reads CASSFLYGYTF. CDR3 sequence (DNA): TGTGCCAGCAGCTTTCTCTATGGCTACACCTTC.

The chain joins TRBV6-1 to TRBJ2-1, with TRBD1 matching 7 bases. CDR1 MNHNS and CDR2 SASEGT come from the germline V gene. The CDR3 loop spans 14 amino acids. Trimming at V came to 3 bases and at J to 6 bases, leaving 5 bases not matched to a gene. The DNA of the CDR3 is TGTGCCAGCAGTGACAGGGGGTGGGGCAATGAGCAGTTCTTC. Its translation is CASSDRGWGNEQFF.

CDR3 DNA: TGTGCCAGCAGTTTGGGGCCCCCCAAAAACATTCAGTACTTC. Protein: CASSLGPPKNIQYF. The chain carries TRBV28 and TRBJ2-4; D perhaps matches TRBD1 (5 bases). V was pared by 3 bases and J by 2 bases, with 8 bases between. This CDR3 contains 14 residues. CDR1 MDHEN and CDR2 SYDVKM come from the germline V gene.

The genes are TRBV28 and TRBJ1-3; a possible D gene is TRBD1 (6 bases). V lost 5 bases and J lost 11, with 19 bases in between. This CDR3 is built from 14 residues. CDR1 and CDR2 from the germline V gene are MDHEN and SYDVKM. The CDR3 DNA reads TGTGCCAGCAGTACCACCCTGGAGGGGGGCGCCATATATTTT. It yields the protein CASSTTLEGGAIYF.

The chain uses TRBV9 and TRBJ1-1; TRBD1 matches at 9 bases. This CDR3 spans 16 amino acids. Germline V CDR1 and CDR2: SGDLS, YYNGEE. The V and J ends lost 4 bases and 2 bases, in that order; junction bases with no gene match: 9. The CDR3 DNA reads as TGTGCCAGCAGCCGAACAACAGGGGGCTTTAACACTGAAGCTTTCTTT. Translation gives CASSRTTGGFNTEAFF. Full variable domain (remainder filled in from reference TRBV9 and TRBJ1-1): DSGVTQTPKHLITATGQRVTLRCSPRSGDLSVYWYQQSLDQGLQFLIQYYNGEERAKGNILERFSAQQFPDLHSELNLSSLELGDSALYFCASSRTTGGFNTEAFFGQGTRLTVV.

A single count supports this clone. This chain joins TRBV2 and TRBJ2-7; 8 nucleotides agree with TRBD2. The length of the CDR3 is 13 residues. Germline V lookup: CDR1 SNHLY, CDR2 FYNNEI. V was clipped by 10 bases and J by 5 bases; unmatched bases: 10. The DNA of the CDR3 is TGTGCCACCTTAAGCGGGAGAGGGGACGAGCAGTACTTC. This codes for CATLSGRGDEQYF.

The chain couples TRBV7-9 to TRBJ2-1, with D possibly being TRBD2 (5 bases). Between the trimmed V and J ends, which lost 5 bases and 7 bases, there was a span of 12 bases. Germline CDR1 and CDR2: SEHNR and FQNEAQ (reference sequence). The CDR3 loop spans 13 amino acids. The DNA for the CDR3 is TGTGCCAGCAGCATAGGAACGGGAAATGAGCAGTTCTTC. Its protein is CASSIGTGNEQFF.

The chain couples TRBV2 to TRBJ2-7, with D perhaps matching TRBD2 (6 bases). The CDR3 has 11 amino acids. Germline V gives CDR1 SNHLY, CDR2 FYNNEI. V lost 8 bases, J lost 7 bases, and 12 bases lay in between. The DNA for the CDR3 is TGTGCCAGCGGGAGGTCGAGGGAGCAGTACTTC. Its translation: CASGRSREQYF.

This chain's CDR3 is CASSYVWFSTDTQYF. The CDR3 DNA reads as TGTGCCAGCAGTTACGTGTGGTTCAGCACAGATACGCAGTATTTT. The V gene is TRBV6-5, the J gene TRBJ2-3; D not resolved. The V gene lost 2 bases and the J gene lost 0 bases, with 9 bases spanning the gap. The CDR3 is made up of 15 amino acids. Germline CDR1 and CDR2: MNHEY and SVGAGI.

The chain is built from TRBV19 and TRBJ1-5, with D possibly TRBD1 on 6 matching bases. The CDR3 has 13 amino acids. Germline CDR1 is LNHDA and CDR2 is SQIVND (reference sequence). Trimming pared 3 bases from V and 7 bases from J, leaving 10 bases between. CDR3 bases: TGTGCCAGTAGTATTGACAGGTGGCAGCCCCAGCATTTT. This encodes CASSIDRWQPQHF. Together with reference TRBV19 and TRBJ1-5, the CDR3 gives the full variable domain: DGGITQSPKYLFRKEGQNVTLSCEQNLNHDAMYWYRQDPGQGLRLIYYSQIVNDFQKGDIAEGYSVSREKKESFPLTVTSAQKNPTAFYLCASSIDRWQPQHFGDGTRLSIL.

The chain is built from TRBV5-1 and TRBJ2-1; the D gene could be TRBD1 or TRBD2 (5 bases each). The CDR3 extends over 15 amino acids. Germline V gene data show CDR1 as SGHRS and CDR2 as YFSETQ. V lost 2 bases and J lost 0, with 9 bases in between. The CDR3 spells CASSFEGSSYNEQFF. DNA for the CDR3: TGCGCCAGCAGCTTTGAGGGGAGCTCCTACAATGAGCAGTTCTTC.

V usage is TRBV19 and J usage is TRBJ2-1; D might be TRBD2 (5 bases). This CDR3 is built from 15 residues. From germline, CDR1 is LNHDA and CDR2 SQIVND (reference sequence). V was shortened by 4 bases and J by 4 bases, with 14 bases between the two germline ends. In DNA, the CDR3 is TGTGCCAGTAGTACCAACCCGGGAACTTACAATGAGCAGTTCTTC. Protein product: CASSTNPGTYNEQFF.

With respect to this clone: The same CDR3 can be traced to other DNA sequences in this sample. This chain links TRBV28 with TRBJ2-7, with 7 bases that match TRBD1. Germline values: CDR1 MDHEN, CDR2 SYDVKM. This CDR3 spans 11 amino acids. After removal of 9 bases from V and 2 bases from J, the junction contained 1 base not matched to a gene. The CDR3 DNA follows: TGTGCCAGTAGGGGGCCCTACGAGCAGTACTTC. Amino acids: CASRGPYEQYF.

The chain carries TRBV27 and TRBJ2-5; 14 positions agree with TRBD2. The CDR3 contains 16 residues. Per germline, CDR1 MNHEY and CDR2 SMNVEV (reference sequence). The trim removed 4 bases at V and 5 bases at J, leaving 6 bases unmatched. The CDR3 loop reads CASSSRLAGGHETQYF. CDR3 nucleotides: TGTGCCAGCAGTTCCCGACTAGCGGGAGGGCATGAGACCCAGTACTTC.

This clone showed up just a few times. The V and J genes are TRBV28 and TRBJ2-1; D gene uncertain. This CDR3 region has 11 residues. Germline lookup yields CDR1 MDHEN and CDR2 SYDVKM. The germline V and J ends were trimmed by 10 bases and 5 bases, with 9 bases remaining between them. The CDR3 nucleotides read TGTGCCACCCTAGTAAACAATGAGCAGTTCTTC. It translates to CATLVNNEQFF.

The chain recombines TRBV2 with TRBJ2-7; 8 nucleotides align to TRBD1. Germline V CDR1 and CDR2: SNHLY, FYNNEI. This CDR3 is built from 12 residues. The junction had 7 bases not matched to a gene; V was cut back by 6 bases and J by 9 bases. The CDR3 DNA reads as TGTGCCAGCAGCCAACAGGGGGTGAGGCAGTACTTC. Translated: CASSQQGVRQYF.

The chain carries TRBV11-2 and TRBJ1-2; 7 bases agree with TRBD1. The CDR3 is 14 residues long. V was clipped by 0 bases and J by 4 bases; unmatched bases: 2. Germline loops: CDR1 SGHAT, CDR2 FQNNGV. CDR3 protein: CASSLERQGYGYTF. CDR3 DNA sequence: TGTGCCAGCAGCTTAGAACGACAGGGCTATGGCTACACCTTC.

The J gene is TRBJ2-1, the V gene TRBV28; 7 nucleotides line up with TRBD2. Germline values: CDR1 MDHEN, CDR2 SYDVKM. CDR3 length: 17 amino acids. After removal of 4 bases from V and 0 bases from J, the junction contained 9 bases not matched to a gene. The CDR3 nucleotides read TGTGCCAGCAGTTCAACGGGACTACAGAGCTCCTACAATGAGCAGTTCTTC. It translates to CASSSTGLQSSYNEQFF.

This chain links TRBV7-8 with TRBJ2-3, with 8 positions matching TRBD1. Losses at the gene ends were 0 bases for V and 1 base for J; bases not matched to a gene: 3. Germline V gene sequence: CDR1 SGHVS, CDR2 FQNEAQ. The CDR3 runs to 16 residues. In DNA, the CDR3 is TGTGCCAGCAGCTTAGCCCCGGACAGGGGCACAGATACGCAGTATTTT. Translated, it gives CASSLAPDRGTDTQYF.